The source of this T cell receptor (beta chain) is a study of blood T cell repertoires in COVID-19 (TCRdb year 2020). For the wider study: Samples from collaborators originated in the United States, Italy and Spain and spanned both the acute and convalescent phases of COVID-19. The material from the prospective study consisted of cDNA or gDNA derived from T cells, B-cell-depleted T cells, or PBMCs. Deeply sampled blood TCRbeta repertoires from subjects exposed to, actively infected with, or recovered from COVID-19 were included in the dataset. The repertoires were released in a freely available public database intended as a resource for research on the immune response to SARS-CoV-2. Samples were obtained from the ongoing ImmuneRACE study (first 160 participants) and from some 1,300 subjects provided by 6 global collaborators. A de-identified subject ID, COVID-19 status, age in years and sex were almost always included in the sample metadata. Where available, HLA class I and class II types were obtained from metadata supplied by the sample provider rather than from assay-based typing. The paper's findings and limits, for the study overall: The amount of clinical and demographic metadata varied by source and participant and was provided uncurated.

As to this clone: The specificity of this receptor is unknown. Per-nucleotide qualities are absent, and no much larger clonotype sits a single base away.

Whole blood was collected in K2EDTA tubes by collaborating institutions according to the institutions' own protocols. For TCRbeta analysis, collaborator samples were shipped as frozen whole blood, as isolated PBMCs, or as DNA extracted from either sample type. The CDR3 runs 16 amino acids, cysteine and phenylalanine included. Only the CDR3 portion is preserved as DNA: 48 bases, with reading frame beginning at the first base. Relative to germline, V is 1 base shorter and J is 5 bases shorter, with 15 bases between their ends. The germline V gene (reference sequence) supplies CDR1 PRHDT and CDR2 FYEKMQ. TCRbeta CDR3 regions were amplified from genomic DNA by means of the immunoSEQ Assay, a bias-controlled multiplex PCR. The source study handled its data this way. Within the assay, amplification of reference gene primers was used to estimate how many nucleated cells each sample contained. To quantify the absolute abundance of each unique TCRbeta CDR3 rearrangement, sequence reads were collapsed and filtered. For each sample, productive Simpson clonality was calculated by taking the square root of Simpson's diversity index across productive rearrangements. The immuneACCESS repertoire file appears here via TCRdb, limited to in-frame rearrangements. These files lack a portion of the clones; in checked studies, under half of the deficit traces to unresolved V genes, and the cause of the others is not known. The V and J calls and clone size come from that table; D and trimming were worked out from the DNA. The sample has roughly 160,000 clones on record, around 72% of them singletons. The ten top clones hold around 2.9% of the sample.

The sequence is built from TRBV13 and TRBJ2-1; the D gene cannot be resolved reliably. Sequenced: peripheral blood. The sequence derives from a woman over 75 with acute or convalescent COVID-19. The bases are TGTGCCAGCAGCTTAGTCGGGTTCTCCGTCAACAATGAGCAGTTCTTC. It codes for CASSLVGFSVNNEQFF.